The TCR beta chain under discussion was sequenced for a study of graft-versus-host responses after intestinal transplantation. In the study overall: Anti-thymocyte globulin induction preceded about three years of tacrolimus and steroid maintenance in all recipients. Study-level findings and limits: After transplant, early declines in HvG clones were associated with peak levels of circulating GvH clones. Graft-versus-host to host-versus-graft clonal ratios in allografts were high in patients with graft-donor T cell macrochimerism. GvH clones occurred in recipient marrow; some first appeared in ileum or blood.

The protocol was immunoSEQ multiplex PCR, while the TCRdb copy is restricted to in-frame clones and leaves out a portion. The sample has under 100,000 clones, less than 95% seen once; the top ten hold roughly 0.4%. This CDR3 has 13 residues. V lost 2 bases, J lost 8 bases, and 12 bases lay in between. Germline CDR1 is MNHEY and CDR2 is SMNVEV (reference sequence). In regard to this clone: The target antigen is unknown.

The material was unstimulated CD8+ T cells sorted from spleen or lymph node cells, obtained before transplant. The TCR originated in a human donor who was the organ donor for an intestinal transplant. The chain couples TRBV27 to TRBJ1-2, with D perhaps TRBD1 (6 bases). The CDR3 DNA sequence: TGTGCCAGCAGTTTAGTCAGGGGATGGGGCTACACCTTC. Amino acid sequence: CASSLVRGWGYTF.